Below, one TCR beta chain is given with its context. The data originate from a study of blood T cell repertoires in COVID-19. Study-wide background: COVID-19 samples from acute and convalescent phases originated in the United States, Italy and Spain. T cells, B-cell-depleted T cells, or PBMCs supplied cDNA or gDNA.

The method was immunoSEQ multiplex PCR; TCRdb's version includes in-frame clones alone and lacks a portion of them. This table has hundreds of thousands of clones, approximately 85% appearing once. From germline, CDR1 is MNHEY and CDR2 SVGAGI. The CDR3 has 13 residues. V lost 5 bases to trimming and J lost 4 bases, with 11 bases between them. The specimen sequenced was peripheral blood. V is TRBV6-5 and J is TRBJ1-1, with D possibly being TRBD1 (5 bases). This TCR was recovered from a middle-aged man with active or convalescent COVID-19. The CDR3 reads CASSRGQGTEAFF. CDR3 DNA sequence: TGTGCCAGCAGTCGTGGGCAGGGCACTGAAGCTTTCTTT.